The 29 T cell receptor beta chains reported below all come from one sample, sequenced in a study of cytomegalovirus exposure and HLA in healthy donors. This PCR relied on a set of 60 Vbeta primers and 13 Jbeta primers. Clones were sequenced by immunoSEQ multiplex PCR, and TCRdb holds only the in-frame ones, with some missing. The table lists more than 150,000 clones, 65% to 85% of them singletons. The sequenced sample was PBMCs. Receptors were obtained from a woman between 18 and 29 years old in good health and CMV-seronegative.

This clone was seen once. The chain couples TRBV11-3 to TRBJ2-3; D might be TRBD2 (6 bases). V lost 1 base to trimming and J lost 2 bases, with 13 bases between them. The germline gives CDR1 SGHNT, CDR2 YENEEA. The CDR3 is 16 amino acids. In nucleotides, the CDR3 is TGTGCCAGCAGCTTAGGGGCAGGGACTTCCACAGATACGCAGTATTTT. It translates to CASSLGAGTSTDTQYF.

The chain carries TRBV19 and TRBJ2-2; 7 nucleotides align to TRBD1. The CDR3 is 13 residues long. Germline lookup yields CDR1 LNHDA and CDR2 SQIVND (reference sequence). Trimming removed 6 bases from V and 7 bases from J; junction bases left unmatched: 5. The CDR3: CASSGTARGELFF. The CDR3 bases are TGTGCCAGTAGCGGGACAGCCCGCGGGGAGCTGTTTTTT.

V and J are TRBV5-6 and TRBJ1-1; D may be TRBD1 (5 bases). Trimming removed 5 bases from V and 11 bases from J, with 16 bases in between. CDR3 length: 12 amino acids. The germline gives CDR1 SGHDT, CDR2 YYEEEE. This CDR3 reads CASSIGHLLAFF. The CDR3 DNA follows: TGTGCCAGCAGTATTGGACACCTCCTCGCTTTCTTT.

The genes are TRBV5-1 and TRBJ2-1, with 12 bases aligning to TRBD2. The CDR3 length is 17 residues. Germline values: CDR1 SGHRS, CDR2 YFSETQ. V was clipped by 2 bases and J by 2 bases; unmatched bases: 5. This CDR3 reads CASSLTSGGLPYNEQFF. CDR3 in DNA: TGCGCCAGCAGCTTAACTAGCGGGGGGTTGCCCTACAATGAGCAGTTCTTC.

CDR3 sequence: CASRTRGSAQPQHF. DNA of the CDR3: TGTGCCAGCAGAACCAGAGGGTCGGCCCAGCCCCAGCATTTT. The J gene is TRBJ1-5, the V gene TRBV6-1; no clear D gene. The V gene lost 6 bases and the J gene lost 7 bases, with 16 bases spanning the gap. This CDR3 is built from 14 residues. Germline V CDR1 and CDR2: MNHNS, SASEGT.

This clone has just one count. The chain employs TRBV4-1 and TRBJ1-1; 10 nucleotides match TRBD1. Germline-derived CDR1 and CDR2 are MGHRA and YSYEKL. The J segment lost 9 bases and the V segment lost 1 base, leaving 2 bases of the junction unmatched. This CDR3 comprises 13 residues. The CDR3 reads CASSQGGQGKAFF. The CDR3 region has the DNA TGCGCCAGCAGCCAAGGGGGACAGGGGAAAGCTTTCTTT.

V is TRBV5-6 and J is TRBJ2-7; TRBD2 matches 7 bases. Germline loops: CDR1 SGHDT, CDR2 YYEEEE. V was pared by 4 bases and J by 4 bases, with 11 bases of the junction left unmatched. This CDR3 region has 15 residues. This CDR3 is CASSVVGEGGYEQYF. CDR3 in DNA: TGTGCCAGCAGCGTGGTGGGGGAGGGTGGGTACGAGCAGTACTTC.

The rearrangement uses TRBV29-1 and TRBJ2-2; 11 nucleotides align to TRBD2. CDR3 length: 17 amino acids. The J segment lost 7 bases and the V segment lost 5 bases, leaving 15 bases of the junction unmatched. Germline V gene data show CDR1 as SQVTM and CDR2 as ANQGSEA. CDR3 DNA sequence: TGCAGCGTTTCACGACCCACTAGCGGGGGAATCGGCGGGGAGCTGTTTTTT. Translated, it gives CSVSRPTSGGIGGELFF.

The gene calls are TRBV5-5 and TRBJ1-2, with TRBD1 as a possible D gene (6 bases). This CDR3 is 14 amino acids long. Per germline, CDR1 SGHKS and CDR2 YYEKEE (reference sequence). V lost 4 bases to trimming and J lost 2 bases, with 12 bases between them. CDR3 amino acids: CASSAGTKNYGYTF. The CDR3 region has the DNA TGTGCCAGCAGCGCCGGGACAAAAAACTATGGCTACACCTTC.

CDR3 loop: CASSQRQGVGTEAFF. CDR3 bases: TGTGCCAGCAGCCAAAGACAGGGAGTAGGGACTGAAGCTTTCTTT. The chain uses TRBV5-4 and TRBJ1-1, with 7 bases fitting TRBD1. The ends lost 4 bases at V and 5 bases at J; junction bases unmatched: 11. This CDR3 spans 15 amino acids. CDR1 SGHNT and CDR2 YYREEE come from the germline V gene (reference sequence). The full variable domain, in which reference TRBV5-4 and TRBJ1-1 provide the parts outside the CDR3, is ETGVTQSPTHLIKTRGQQVTLRCSSQSGHNTVSWYQQALGQGPQFIFQYYREEENGRGNFPPRFSGLQFPNYSSELNVNALELDDSALYLCASSQRQGVGTEAFFGQGTRLTVV.

This clone came up once. In this CDR3 the conserved last residue, phenylalanine or tryptophan, is missing, so a read error is likely. The CDR3 here is CASSIDQSGIPQPQHL. The CDR3 DNA follows: TGTGCCAGTAGTATAGATCAGTCAGGGATTCCTCAGCCCCAGCATCTT. The V and J genes are TRBV19 and TRBJ1-5; perhaps TRBD1 as D (5 bases). This CDR3 is built from 16 residues. The germline V gene encodes CDR1 LNHDA and CDR2 SQIVND (reference sequence). The V end lost 0 bases, the J end lost 6 bases, and 15 bases lay between the germline ends.

V gene TRBV7-9 combines with J gene TRBJ2-3, with D possibly TRBD2 on 6 matching bases. This CDR3 has 15 amino acids. The V gene's germline CDR1 is SEHNR and CDR2 FQNEAQ (reference sequence). Deletions cut 5 bases from V and 2 bases from J, with 14 bases between. This CDR3 is CASSGRDSNTDTQYF. As DNA, the CDR3 is TGTGCCAGCAGCGGTCGGGACTCAAACACAGATACGCAGTATTTT.

This chain uses TRBV27 with TRBJ1-1; maybe TRBD1 (5 bases). Germline CDR1 reads MNHEY; CDR2 reads SMNVEV (reference sequence). V was trimmed by 2 bases and J by 1 base, leaving 8 bases between them. The CDR3 runs 14 residues. The CDR3 nucleotides are TGTGCCAGCAGTTTAGGACATGGGAACACTGAAGCTTTCTTT. This sequence encodes CASSLGHGNTEAFF.

This clone is medium-sized by share. The chain combines TRBV21-1 with TRBJ2-3; the DNA was not compared with TRBD1, the D call given in the table. TRBV21-1 is deemed a pseudogene. This CDR3 has 13 amino acids. This CDR3 is CASSKTGGDTQYF. CDR3 sequence (DNA): TGTGCCAGCAGCAAAACAGGGGGAGATACGCAGTATTTT.

The V gene is TRBV18, the J gene TRBJ1-4, with TRBD1 matching over 8 bases. CDR1 KGHSH and CDR2 LQKENI come from the germline V gene. The V segment lost 3 bases and the J segment 0 bases; nucleotides outside the gene matches: 6. This CDR3 contains 17 residues. The CDR3 loop is CASSPDRGRATNEKLFF. The DNA of the CDR3 is TGTGCCAGCTCACCTGACAGGGGTCGTGCAACTAATGAAAAACTGTTTTTT.

V is TRBV29-1 and J is TRBJ2-6, with TRBD2 as a possible D gene (5 bases). CDR1 and CDR2 (germline): SQVTM, ANQGSEA. V shed 6 bases and J shed 0 bases, with 9 bases lying between them. This CDR3 has 14 amino acids. CDR3 amino acids: CSVGLFSGANVLTF. DNA for the CDR3: TGCAGCGTAGGACTGTTCTCTGGGGCCAACGTCCTGACTTTC.

CDR3 in amino acids: CASTSGGSGNTIYF. The CDR3 region has the DNA TGTGCCAGCACCTCCGGGGGCTCTGGAAACACCATATATTTT. The rearrangement uses TRBV6-1 and TRBJ1-3; weak D call: TRBD1 (5 bases). This CDR3 spans 14 amino acids. With 7 bases removed from V and 0 bases from J, the gap between germline ends came to 10 bases. The V gene's germline CDR1 is MNHNS and CDR2 SASEGT.

J is TRBJ1-4 and V is TRBV10-1; 11 bases line up with TRBD1. Per germline, CDR1 WNHNN and CDR2 SYGVQD (reference sequence). Trimming took 5 bases from V and 0 from J; bases not matched to a gene: 5. The CDR3 sequence is 17 residues long. CDR3 sequence: CASSPRDRGSTNEKLFF. For the CDR3, the DNA is TGCGCCAGCAGTCCCCGGGACAGGGGGTCAACTAATGAAAAACTGTTTTTT.

The chain carries TRBV5-4 and TRBJ1-2; D perhaps matches TRBD1 (5 bases). The CDR3 sequence is 14 residues long. Trimming removed 1 base at V and 4 bases at J, with 11 bases between. The germline V gene encodes CDR1 SGHNT and CDR2 YYREEE (reference sequence). The CDR3 DNA follows: TGTGCCAGCAGCTTGCTCGGGGGGGGCTATGGCTACACCTTC. Encoded protein: CASSLLGGGYGYTF.

The chain is built from TRBV10-2 and TRBJ1-2, with D possibly matching TRBD1 (5 bases). This CDR3 comprises 12 residues. Germline-derived CDR1 and CDR2 are WSHSY and SAAADI. V lost 4 bases and J 7 bases, leaving 10 bases between the germline ends. The CDR3 DNA follows: TGCGCCAGCAGTGGAAGGGGTTCTGGCTACACCTTC. This encodes CASSGRGSGYTF.

This clone showed up just once. J is TRBJ1-1 and V is TRBV6-1; 8 bases match TRBD1. This CDR3 has 13 residues. Trimming took 2 bases from V and 10 from J; bases not matched to a gene: 6. Germline V gene sequence: CDR1 MNHNS, CDR2 SASEGT. In DNA, the CDR3 is TGTGCCAGCAGTGAACGGGACAGGCTGGGAGCTTTCTTT. This codes for CASSERDRLGAFF.

This chain links TRBV11-2 with TRBJ2-3, with 7 positions matching TRBD2. The CDR3 covers 18 residues. The ends lost 0 bases at V and 0 bases at J; junction bases unmatched: 9. Germline loops: CDR1 SGHAT, CDR2 FQNNGV. The CDR3 sequence: CASSLDGRARPSTDTQYF. DNA for the CDR3: TGTGCCAGCAGCTTAGATGGGAGGGCTCGACCTAGCACAGATACGCAGTATTTT.

V is TRBV27 and J is TRBJ2-3; no clear D. In germline, CDR1 is MNHEY, CDR2 SMNVEV (reference sequence). The CDR3 runs to 12 residues. With 4 bases removed from V and 4 bases from J, the gap between germline ends came to 6 bases. The CDR3: CASSSLPDTQYF. Written as DNA, the CDR3 is TGTGCCAGCAGTTCACTACCAGATACGCAGTATTTT.

The chain employs TRBV28 and TRBJ1-5, with 10 bases aligning to TRBD1. The CDR3 is 15 residues long. Unmatched junction bases numbered 6, after V lost 10 bases and J lost 0 bases. CDR1 is MDHEN, CDR2 SYDVKM, per germline. The CDR3 coding sequence is TGTGCCACCGGGACAGGGGCCCCTAGCAATCAGCCCCAGCATTTT. Protein: CATGTGAPSNQPQHF.

The gene calls are TRBV5-6 and TRBJ2-1; TRBD2 aligns across 10 bases. J was trimmed by 6 bases and V by 0 bases; bases with no gene match: 12. Germline-derived CDR1 and CDR2 are SGHDT and YYEEEE. The CDR3 is 18 residues long. CDR3 nucleotides: TGTGCCAGCAGCTTGGACGTGCGACTAGCGGGCTCTTTCAATGAGCAGTTCTTC. This codes for CASSLDVRLAGSFNEQFF.

The J gene is TRBJ2-7, the V gene TRBV28; 11 nucleotides align to TRBD1. The CDR3 runs 15 residues. The germline CDR1 and CDR2 sequences are MDHEN and SYDVKM. With 3 bases clipped from V and 4 bases from J, the junction kept 5 bases outside the gene matches. The CDR3 loop reads CASSLLGQGVYEQYF. The CDR3 nucleotides are TGTGCCAGCAGTTTGCTGGGACAGGGGGTTTACGAGCAGTACTTC.

The chain couples TRBV29-1 to TRBJ2-5; 7 nucleotides match TRBD2. The CDR3 is made up of 12 amino acids. V shed 7 bases and J 2 bases; nucleotides not matched to a gene: 4. CDR1 SQVTM and CDR2 ANQGSEA come from the germline V gene. CDR3 sequence: CSGGDYQETQYF. Written as DNA, the CDR3 is TGCAGCGGGGGGGACTATCAAGAGACCCAGTACTTC.

This clone was observed once. The J gene is TRBJ2-7, the V gene TRBV27, with a weak D call TRBD1 (6 bases). This CDR3 is 14 amino acids long. Trimming removed 5 bases from V and 0 bases from J, with 11 bases in between. Germline CDR1 is MNHEY and CDR2 is SMNVEV (reference sequence). The CDR3, as DNA: TGTGCCAGCAGTCTCACAGGGAGCTCCTACGAGCAGTACTTC. Its protein product is CASSLTGSSYEQYF.

The genes are TRBV7-6 and TRBJ1-2; D is perhaps TRBD1 (6 bases). The CDR3 runs 17 residues. In germline, CDR1 is SGHVS, CDR2 FNYEAQ. Trimming took 6 bases from V and 0 from J, leaving 20 bases between them. This CDR3 is CASRDLQGDIANYGYTF. The CDR3 region has the DNA TGTGCCAGCAGGGATCTACAGGGTGATATAGCTAACTATGGCTACACCTTC.